This TCR beta chain was found in a study of blood T cell repertoires in COVID-19. For the study at large: COVID-19 samples, acute and convalescent, were from the United States, Italy and Spain. PBMCs, B-cell-depleted T cells, or T cells were the source of the cDNA or gDNA that made up the material.

The CDR3 loop spans 15 amino acids. The germline V gene encodes CDR1 MRHNA and CDR2 SNTAGT. The V gene lost 7 bases and the J gene lost 0 bases, with 15 bases spanning the gap. As handled by the study authors: Amplification of reference gene primers was used by the study to estimate nucleated cell counts. Sequencing used immunoSEQ multiplex PCR; TCRdb keeps in-frame clones, though not all of them. That table supplies the V and J calls and clone size; D and trimming were determined from the DNA. The sample shows approximately 120,000 clones, around 80% of them seen only once. The chain uses TRBV6-4 and TRBJ1-1, with no clear D. Sequenced input: peripheral blood. This receptor was taken from a woman between 50 and 59 years old with acute or convalescent COVID-19. In nucleotides, the CDR3 is TGTGCCAGCAAACCGGGATCTTCTCTGAACACTGAAGCTTTCTTT. It encodes CASKPGSSLNTEAFF.